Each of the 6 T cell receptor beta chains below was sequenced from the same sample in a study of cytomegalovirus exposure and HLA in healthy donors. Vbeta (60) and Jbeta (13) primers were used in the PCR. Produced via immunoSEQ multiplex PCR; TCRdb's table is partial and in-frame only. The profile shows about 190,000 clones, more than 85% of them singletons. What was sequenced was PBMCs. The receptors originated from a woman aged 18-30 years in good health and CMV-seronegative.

The CDR3 reads CASSPLPQGGTEKLFF. The CDR3 DNA follows: TGTGCCAGCTCACCACTCCCACAGGGGGGTACCGAAAAACTGTTTTTT. The chain joins TRBV18 to TRBJ1-4; 8 positions agree with TRBD1. This CDR3 has 16 amino acids. V lost 1 base, J lost 8 bases, and 9 bases stayed unmatched. CDR1 KGHSH and CDR2 LQKENI come from the germline V gene.

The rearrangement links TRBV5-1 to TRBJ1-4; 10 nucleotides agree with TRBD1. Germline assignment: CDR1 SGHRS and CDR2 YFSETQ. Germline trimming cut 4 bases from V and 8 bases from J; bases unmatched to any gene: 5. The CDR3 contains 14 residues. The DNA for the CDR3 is TGCGCCAGCAGCCACGGGACAGGGGCCGAAAAACTGTTTTTT. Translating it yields CASSHGTGAEKLFF.

The CDR3, as DNA: TGTGCCTGGGGAGGGGGAAACACCATATATTTT. This gives the protein CAWGGGNTIYF. The chain is built from TRBV30 and TRBJ1-3; the D is unclear. Germline CDR1 is GTSNPN and CDR2 is SVGIG (reference sequence). V lost 5 bases and J lost 4, with 6 bases in between. CDR3 length equals 11 residues.

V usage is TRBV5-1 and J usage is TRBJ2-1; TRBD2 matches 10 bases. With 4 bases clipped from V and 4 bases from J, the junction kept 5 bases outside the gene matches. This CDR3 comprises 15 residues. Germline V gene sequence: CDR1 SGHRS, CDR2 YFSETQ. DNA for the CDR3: TGCGCCAGCAGCGTGGGACTAGCGCATTACAATGAGCAGTTCTTC. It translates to CASSVGLAHYNEQFF.

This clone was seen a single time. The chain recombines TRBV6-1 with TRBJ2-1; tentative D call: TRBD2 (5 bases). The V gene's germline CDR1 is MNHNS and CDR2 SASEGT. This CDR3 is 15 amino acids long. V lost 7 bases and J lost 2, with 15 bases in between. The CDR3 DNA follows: TGTGCCAGCATTCTAAATCGGACTCCCTACAATGAGCAGTTCTTC. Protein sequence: CASILNRTPYNEQFF.

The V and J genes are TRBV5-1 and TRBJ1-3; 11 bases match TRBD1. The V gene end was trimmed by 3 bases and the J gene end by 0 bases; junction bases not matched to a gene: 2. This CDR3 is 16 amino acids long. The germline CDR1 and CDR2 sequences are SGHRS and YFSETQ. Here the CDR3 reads CASSWGQGGSGNTIYF. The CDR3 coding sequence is TGCGCCAGCAGCTGGGGACAGGGGGGCTCTGGAAACACCATATATTTT. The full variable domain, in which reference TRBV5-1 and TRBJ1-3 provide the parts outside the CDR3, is KAGVTQTPRYLIKTRGQQVTLSCSPISGHRSVSWYQQTPGQGLQFLFEYFSETQRNKGNFPGRFSGRQFSNSRSEMNVSTLELGDSALYLCASSWGQGGSGNTIYFGEGSWLTVV.